A selection of T cell receptor beta chains follows, all from one sample in a study of shared clonotypes between healthy human individuals. The data were produced by immunoSEQ multiplex PCR, yet TCRdb's version contains in-frame clones alone and is incomplete. Seen here are about 2 million clones, about 95% observed once, and the top ten hold 0.85% to 1.3%. Sequenced material: naive CD8+ T cells sorted from blood. These receptors originate from a man aged 18 to 29 in good health. CDR3s leave out the opening cysteine and the closing phenylalanine or tryptophan.

v_gene,CDR3aa
TRBV28,ASSTGARGTEAF
TRBV4-2,ASSHVIPGLAGSYEQY
TRBV13,ASSSGLIQETQY
TRBV19,ASRNRGQGSTGELF
TRBV6-5,ASSYSGGYGEAF
TRBV4-2,ASSQGQFYEQY
TRBV2,ASINNFGYGYT
TRBV7-6,ASSLESGRTDTQY
TRBV7-8,ASSLGLAGGIIYNEQF
TRBV19,ASWTANTEAF
TRBV7-2,ASSPPPLETQY
TRBV27,ASSWFSGDTQY
TRBV19,ASSRTGTHSRNYNEQF
TRBV5-6,ASSYRTGYGQETQY
TRBV4-2,ASSQGTGDEKLF
TRBV4-3,ASSQDFEGGGEKLF
TRBV7-9,ASPSGELSDTQY
TRBV2,ASSEAPNSGIHTQY
TRBV6-5,ASTNNRDEQY